This T cell receptor beta chain was retrieved from a study of T-cell memory formation after mild COVID-19. TCRdb reanalysed the 5' RACE reads using MiXCR and keeps one entry per CDR3 protein. The table shows tens of thousands of distinct CDR3 sequences, with about 13% occurring only once. The sequence derives from an adult woman who had mild COVID-19 (a few samples of this study predate the infection). Cell type and time point are not known. The sequenced sample consisted of PBMCs or a T cell subset sorted from them (not recorded which).

The CDR3 spells CASSFRDRNTGELFF. The CDR3 DNA reads TGTGCCAGCAGCTTTCGGGACAGGAACACCGGGGAGCTGTTTTTT. The chain couples TRBV7-9 to TRBJ2-2; 7 positions agree with TRBD1. Germline CDR1 is SEHNR and CDR2 is FQNEAQ (reference sequence). The length of the CDR3 is 15 residues. V lost 3 bases, J lost 1 base, and 2 bases stayed unmatched.